This TCR beta chain was profiled in a study of blood T cell repertoires in COVID-19. CDR3 length: 15 amino acids. V lost 2 bases and J lost 8, with 13 bases in between. The germline CDR1 and CDR2 sequences are MDHEN and SYDVKM. TCRdb keeps only in-frame clones here, not all; method: immunoSEQ multiplex PCR. This table has 320,000 or so clones, 85% appearing once. The receptor was derived from a woman in her 30s who had been exposed to COVID-19. Sequenced material: PBMCs or T cells enriched from blood (not recorded which). V gene TRBV28 combines with J gene TRBJ1-6; possibly TRBD1 for D (6 bases). The CDR3 DNA sequence: TGTGCCAGCAGTTTACTAACAGGGTCGCATTCACCCCTCCACTTT. Amino acid sequence: CASSLLTGSHSPLHF. Supplemented by reference TRBV28 and TRBJ1-6, the full variable domain reads DVKVTQSSRYLVKRTGEKVFLECVQDMDHENMFWYRQDPGLGLRLIYFSYDVKMKEKGDIPEGYSVSREKKERFSLILESASTNQTSMYLCASSLLTGSHSPLHFGNGTRLTVT.